This T cell receptor (beta chain) was recorded in a study of a mutant IDH1 vaccine in newly diagnosed glioma. V lost 1 base and J 2 bases, leaving 10 bases between the germline ends. The length of the CDR3 is 16 residues. Germline-derived CDR1 and CDR2 are SGHRS and YFSETQ. The protocol was immunoSEQ multiplex PCR, while the TCRdb copy is restricted to in-frame clones and leaves out a portion. The data contain roughly 120,000 clones, roughly 77% of them singletons. Specified time point: week 11, during vaccination. Every single dose of the vaccine, 300 ug of mutant IDH1 20-mer peptide, came with topical imiquimod. In regard to this clone: Its antigen is undetermined.

The rearrangement uses TRBV5-1 and TRBJ2-6; weak D call: TRBD1 (5 bases). The sequence derives from a man between 40 and 49 years old with glioma. The sequences come from PBMCs, collected from a glioma patient whose treatment included an IDH1 peptide vaccine. The CDR3 region is CASSLLEQAGANVLTF. The DNA of the CDR3 is TGCGCCAGCAGCTTGCTCGAACAGGCTGGGGCCAACGTCCTGACTTTC. The complete variable domain, with remaining parts taken from reference TRBV5-1 and TRBJ2-6, reads KAGVTQTPRYLIKTRGQQVTLSCSPISGHRSVSWYQQTPGQGLQFLFEYFSETQRNKGNFPGRFSGRQFSNSRSEMNVSTLELGDSALYLCASSLLEQAGANVLTFGAGSRLTVL.